The 21 T cell receptor beta chains reported below all come from one sample, sequenced in a study of graft-versus-host responses after intestinal transplantation. No antigen has been assigned to these receptors. Only in-frame clones appear in the TCRdb table, and some are missing; sequencing was by immunoSEQ multiplex PCR. The sample shows 90,000 to 150,000 clones, approximately 95% of them seen only once. Source: unstimulated CD8+ T cells sorted from spleen or lymph node cells, taken before intestinal transplant. Source of these receptors: a human donor who received an intestinal transplant.

J is TRBJ2-7 and V is TRBV5-5; 12 positions agree with TRBD1. The CDR3 contains 16 residues. With 4 bases clipped from V and 2 bases from J, the junction kept 7 bases outside the gene matches. Germline CDR1 and CDR2: SGHKS and YYEKEE (reference sequence). In nucleotides, the CDR3 is TGTGCCAGCAGCCCTTCCGGGACAGGGGGCCCCTACGAGCAGTACTTC. It specifies CASSPSGTGGPYEQYF.

The CDR3: CASSVGVGVNQPQHF. The CDR3 DNA reads as TGTGCCAGCAGCGTAGGGGTCGGGGTGAATCAGCCCCAGCATTTT. The V call is TRBV9, the J call TRBJ1-5; D unclear. This CDR3 has 15 residues. V lost 0 bases and J 4 bases, leaving 11 bases between the germline ends. Germline CDR1 reads SGDLS; CDR2 reads YYNGEE.

The V call is TRBV4-1, the J call TRBJ2-1; 10 bases map to TRBD2. The germline V gene has CDR1 MGHRA and CDR2 YSYEKL. V dropped 1 base and J dropped 8; count of bases not matched to a gene: 11. The CDR3 is made up of 17 amino acids. The CDR3 reads CASSQGSSGSSVDEQFF. The CDR3 DNA sequence: TGCGCCAGCAGCCAAGGATCTAGCGGGAGTTCGGTCGATGAGCAGTTCTTC.

V usage is TRBV6-4 and J usage is TRBJ2-5; D perhaps matches TRBD1 (6 bases). The V end lost 7 bases, the J end lost 1 base, and 13 bases lay between the germline ends. The CDR3 runs to 14 residues. The V gene's germline CDR1 is MRHNA and CDR2 SNTAGT. In DNA form, the CDR3 reads TGTGCCAGCAACCAGGGGTCTAGCCAAGAGACCCAGTACTTC. Translating gives CASNQGSSQETQYF.

The chain recombines TRBV27 with TRBJ2-3; 11 bases line up with TRBD2. The CDR3 totals 15 residues. Germline loops: CDR1 MNHEY, CDR2 SMNVEV (reference sequence). V was pared by 3 bases and J by 4 bases, with 3 bases of the junction left unmatched. CDR3 nucleotide sequence: TGTGCCAGCAGTTTCCTAGCGGGGGGAGCAGATACGCAGTATTTT. Translating it yields CASSFLAGGADTQYF.

V is TRBV19 and J is TRBJ1-5; perhaps TRBD1 as D (6 bases). V was cut by 3 bases and J by 0 bases, with 18 bases left in between. Germline V gene data show CDR1 as LNHDA and CDR2 as SQIVND (reference sequence). The CDR3 consists of 18 residues. CDR3 coding DNA: TGTGCCAGTAGTATGGGGACACCTAAGCAATATAGCAATCAGCCCCAGCATTTT. Its protein product is CASSMGTPKQYSNQPQHF.

By share of the sample, this clone is medium-sized. V usage is TRBV19 and J usage is TRBJ1-2; D is perhaps TRBD1 (5 bases). This CDR3 comprises 15 residues. Trimming shortened V by 3 bases and J by 5 bases, and 16 bases separated the two germline ends. CDR1 LNHDA and CDR2 SQIVND come from the germline V gene (reference sequence). The CDR3 reads CASSIRQQGIYGYTF. CDR3 coding DNA: TGTGCCAGTAGTATCCGGCAGCAGGGCATTTATGGCTACACCTTC.

The chain is built from TRBV7-9 and TRBJ2-5; no clear D gene. V lost 4 bases, J lost 6 bases, and 9 bases lay in between. CDR3 size: 12 residues. Per germline, CDR1 SEHNR and CDR2 FQNEAQ (reference sequence). CDR3 sequence reads: CASSWTYQTQYF. CDR3 bases: TGTGCCAGCAGCTGGACCTACCAGACCCAGTACTTC.

About this clone: Other DNA sequences in this sample translate to the same CDR3. The J gene is TRBJ2-7, the V gene TRBV28, with D perhaps matching TRBD1 (5 bases). The CDR3 has 13 residues. V was clipped by 2 bases and J by 0 bases, with 5 bases between them. The V gene's germline CDR1 is MDHEN and CDR2 SYDVKM. This CDR3 is CASSLTGSYEQYF. CDR3 coding DNA: TGTGCCAGCAGTTTAACAGGCTCCTACGAGCAGTACTTC.

This clone was observed a single time. This chain joins TRBV28 and TRBJ1-5; no firm D call. The germline V gene has CDR1 MDHEN and CDR2 SYDVKM. This CDR3 region has 16 residues. V lost 2 bases and J 0 bases, leaving 11 bases between the germline ends. CDR3 nucleotides: TGTGCCAGCAGTTTACACCGACACTATAGCAATCAGCCCCAGCATTTT. This gives the protein CASSLHRHYSNQPQHF.

The chain joins TRBV28 to TRBJ2-7; TRBD1 might be the D (5 bases). V was shortened by 6 bases and J by 3 bases, with 12 bases between the two germline ends. CDR3 size: 13 residues. Germline lookup yields CDR1 MDHEN and CDR2 SYDVKM. Here the CDR3 DNA reads TGTGCCAGCAGGGCGACAGACGACTACGAGCAGTACTTC. It codes for CASRATDDYEQYF.

This chain connects TRBV4-1 to TRBJ2-1, with D maybe TRBD1 (5 bases). Germline CDR1 reads MGHRA; CDR2 reads YSYEKL. With 4 bases removed from V and 9 bases from J, the gap between germline ends came to 13 bases. This CDR3 has 13 amino acids. In DNA form, the CDR3 reads TGCGCCAGCAGCCGGACAAGAGAAGCTGAGCAGTTCTTC. Protein: CASSRTREAEQFF.

CDR3 bases: TGCGCCAGCAGCCCCGCTAGCGGGAGGGCCTACGAGCAGTACTTC. This translates into CASSPASGRAYEQYF. The chain uses TRBV4-1 and TRBJ2-7; 12 positions agree with TRBD2. The CDR3 is 15 residues long. Trimming took 4 bases from V and 2 from J; bases not matched to a gene: 3. CDR1 MGHRA and CDR2 YSYEKL come from the germline V gene.

The gene calls are TRBV9 and TRBJ1-2; no clear D gene. The CDR3 has 15 amino acids. Germline V gene sequence: CDR1 SGDLS, CDR2 YYNGEE. The V end was cut by 0 bases, the J end by 2 bases, with 11 bases between. CDR3 DNA: TGTGCCAGCAGCGTAGGTGGCAGCCTCAACTATGGCTACACCTTC. Encoded protein: CASSVGGSLNYGYTF.

The chain joins TRBV5-1 to TRBJ2-7; D perhaps matches TRBD1 (6 bases). Germline CDR1 and CDR2: SGHRS and YFSETQ. CDR3 length: 16 amino acids. Trimming pared 2 bases from V and 3 bases from J, leaving 18 bases between. This CDR3 reads CASSFGGQLLFYEQYF. The CDR3 region has the DNA TGCGCCAGCAGCTTTGGGGGACAATTACTTTTCTACGAGCAGTACTTC.

The J gene is TRBJ2-1, the V gene TRBV27; 12 bases match TRBD1. V lost 5 bases to trimming and J lost 9 bases; unmatched junction nucleotides: 11. Germline-derived CDR1 and CDR2 are MNHEY and SMNVEV (reference sequence). The CDR3 is 16 amino acids. In DNA, the CDR3 is TGTGCCAGCAGTCTTTTGGGACAGGGGGCTATTGGTGAGCAGTTCTTC. Protein sequence: CASSLLGQGAIGEQFF.

As DNA, the CDR3 is TGTGCCATCAGTGAGTCTGGTGAGCAGTTCTTC. It yields the protein CAISESGEQFF. The chain employs TRBV10-3 and TRBJ2-1; D not certain. Trimming removed 0 bases at V and 9 bases at J, with 3 bases between. The germline CDR1 and CDR2 sequences are ENHRY and SYGVKD. This CDR3 comprises 11 residues.

This clone was detected only once. The rearrangement links TRBV11-2 to TRBJ2-7, with TRBD2 matching over 10 bases. Germline CDR1 is SGHAT and CDR2 is FQNNGV. The CDR3 is made up of 16 amino acids. With V trimmed by 3 bases and J by 1 base, 6 bases remained unmatched. The DNA for the CDR3 is TGTGCCAGCAGCTTTAATGGACTAGCGGTTTCCTACGAGCAGTACTTC. This gives the protein CASSFNGLAVSYEQYF. Looking up the rest from reference TRBV11-2 and TRBJ2-7 gives the full variable domain: EAGVAQSPRYKIIEKRQSVAFWCNPISGHATLYWYQQILGQGPKLLIQFQNNGVVDDSQLPKDRFSAERLKGVDSTLKIQPAKLEDSAVYLCASSFNGLAVSYEQYFGPGTRLTVT.

This chain links TRBV7-6 with TRBJ1-4; no definite D call. The CDR3 totals 15 residues. From germline, CDR1 is SGHVS and CDR2 FNYEAQ. Trimming stripped 0 bases from V and 7 bases from J, with 12 bases between. The CDR3 DNA reads TGTGCCAGCAGCTTAGCCGGGAGAGAAGGTGAAAAACTGTTTTTT. Protein sequence: CASSLAGREGEKLFF. The whole variable domain, filled in from reference TRBV7-6 and TRBJ1-4, reads GAGVSQSPRYKVTKRGQDVALRCDPISGHVSLYWYRQALGQGPEFLTYFNYEAQQDKSGLPNDRFSAERPEGSISTLTIQRTEQRDSAMYRCASSLAGREGEKLFFGSGTQLSVL.

V is TRBV7-8 and J is TRBJ2-7; 7 bases are a match to TRBD2. The CDR3 runs 17 residues. CDR1 is SGHVS, CDR2 FQNEAQ, per germline. With 4 bases clipped from V and 0 bases from J, the junction kept 12 bases outside the gene matches. The CDR3 region has the DNA TGTGCCAGCAGCTCGCTTCCTCTACGGGAGGTCTCCTACGAGCAGTACTTC. Its translation is CASSSLPLREVSYEQYF.

J is TRBJ2-1 and V is TRBV7-9; the match to TRBD2 covers 11 bases. The CDR3 length is 18 residues. Per germline, CDR1 SEHNR and CDR2 FQNEAQ (reference sequence). Trimming took 2 bases from V and 12 from J; bases not matched to a gene: 18. Here the CDR3 reads CASSLRRASGRNFYRQFF. In nucleotides, the CDR3 is TGTGCCAGCAGCTTACGTCGGGCTAGCGGGAGGAATTTTTATAGGCAGTTCTTC.